Listed below are T cell receptor beta chains from one sample, sequenced in a study of low-dose radiotherapy and immunotherapy resistance in tumors. TCRdb reprocessed the reads with MiXCR, giving one entry per CDR3 protein. The sample yields tens of thousands of distinct CDR3 sequences, over 15% seen once. The specimen comprised PBMCs, sampled after low-dose radiotherapy plus immunotherapy. Receptors were obtained from a male donor with prostate cancer. Each CDR3 is given with its conserved first and last residue. A D gene is named only where the DNA matches it firmly. Some rows have no size entry. The others give once, few or many, or a class for an expanded clone.

CDR3: CASRARLYEQYF; DNA: TGTGCCAGCAGGGCCCGACTTTACGAGCAGTACTTC; J: TRBJ2-7; D: -; size: -; V: TRBV28
CDR3: CASSQQGTVDTTQYF; DNA: TGTGCCAGTAGCCAACAGGGCACGGTCGATACGACCCAGTACTTC; J: TRBJ2-5; D: -; size: few; V: TRBV19
CDR3: CSAIKPGAPATDEQYF; DNA: TGCAGTGCTATTAAGCCCGGGGCCCCCGCTACCGACGAGCAGTACTTC; J: TRBJ2-7; D: -; size: -; V: TRBV20-1
CDR3: CASSLAPTYGYTF; DNA: TGTGCCAGCAGTTTAGCCCCAACCTATGGCTACACCTTC; J: TRBJ1-2; D: -; size: many; V: TRBV28
CDR3: CASSPTGSGGGNTIYF; DNA: TGTGCCAGCAGCCCCACGGGCTCCGGTGGGGGAAACACCATATATTTT; J: TRBJ1-3; D: -; size: -; V: TRBV7-8
CDR3: CASSSPGAGGVAKQYF; DNA: TGTGCCAGCAGCAGCCCCGGCGCGGGGGGCGTCGCCAAGCAGTACTTC; J: TRBJ2-7; D: TRBD2; size: -; V: TRBV28
CDR3: CASSLASLGGTSGYEQYF; DNA: TGTGCCAGCAGTTTGGCCAGTTTGGGTGGGACTAGCGGTTACGAGCAGTACTTC; J: TRBJ2-7; D: TRBD2; size: few; V: TRBV28
CDR3: CASSSRTGGANVLTF; DNA: TGTGCCAGCAGCTCACGTACGGGTGGGGCCAACGTCCTGACTTTC; J: TRBJ2-6; D: -; size: many; V: TRBV7-2
CDR3: CASSQATYEQYF; DNA: TGTGCCAGCAGCCAGGCAACCTACGAGCAGTACTTC; J: TRBJ2-7; D: -; size: many; V: TRBV3-1
CDR3: CASILANTGELFFF; DNA: -; J: TRBJ2-2; D: -; size: -; V: TRBV28
CDR3: CASRPNRGGMGEAFF; DNA: TGTGCCAGCAGGCCAAACAGGGGAGGGATGGGTGAAGCTTTCTTT; J: TRBJ1-1; D: TRBD1; size: -; V: TRBV7-2
CDR3: CASSQEAGGAIYNEQFF; DNA: TGTGCCAGCAGCCAAGAGGCGGGCGGGGCGATCTACAATGAGCAGTTCTTC; J: TRBJ2-1; D: -; size: many; V: TRBV3-1
CDR3: CASSLDRGNEKLFF; DNA: TGCGCCAGCAGCTTGGACAGGGGTAATGAAAAACTGTTTTTT; J: TRBJ1-4; D: TRBD1; size: many; V: TRBV5-1
CDR3: CASSLPGTGHYGYTF; DNA: TGTGCCAGCAGCTTGCCCGGGACAGGGCACTATGGCTACACCTTC; J: TRBJ1-2; D: TRBD1; size: many; V: TRBV13
CDR3: CATSDPALGNTIYF; DNA: TGTGCCACCAGTGATCCCGCTCTGGGAAACACCATATATTTT; J: TRBJ1-3; D: -; size: many; V: TRBV24-1
CDR3: CASSQGSGSFGYEQYF; DNA: TGCGCCAGCAGCCAAGGTAGCGGGAGTTTCGGCTACGAGCAGTACTTC; J: TRBJ2-7; D: TRBD2; size: many; V: TRBV4-3
CDR3: CASSLSRLDTEAFF; DNA: TGTGCCAGCAGCTTATCCCGGCTTGACACTGAAGCTTTCTTT; J: TRBJ1-1; D: -; size: many; V: TRBV7-9
CDR3: CASSVPREQYF; DNA: TGTGCCAGCTCAGTGCCTCGAGAGCAGTACTTC; J: TRBJ2-7; D: -; size: many; V: TRBV18
CDR3: CASSVASGRSYNEQFF; DNA: TGTGCCAGCAGCGTAGCTAGCGGGAGGTCCTACAATGAGCAGTTCTTC; J: TRBJ2-1; D: TRBD2; size: many; V: TRBV9
CDR3: CATQPKNTGELFF; DNA: TGTGCCACGCAGCCCAAGAACACCGGGGAGCTGTTTTTT; J: TRBJ2-2; D: -; size: many; V: TRBV12-3/TRBV12-4
CDR3: CASSHWDLTSYEQYF; DNA: TGTGCCAGCAGTCATTGGGACCTCACCTCCTACGAGCAGTACTTC; J: TRBJ2-7; D: -; size: many; V: TRBV2
CDR3: CASSRAGVDGYTF; DNA: TGTGCCAGCAGTCGAGCAGGGGTTGATGGCTACACCTTC; J: TRBJ1-2; D: -; size: -; V: TRBV3-1
CDR3: CSARVAGDIQYF; DNA: TGCAGTGCTAGAGTGGCAGGGGACATTCAGTACTTC; J: TRBJ2-4; D: -; size: many; V: TRBV20-1
CDR3: CASSLAGLGSTDTQYF; DNA: TGTGCCAGCAGCTTAGCGGGACTAGGGAGCACAGATACGCAGTATTTT; J: TRBJ2-3; D: TRBD2; size: many; V: TRBV7-2
CDR3: CASSLDREGISNTGELFF; DNA: TGTGCCAGCAGCTTGGACCGAGAAGGAATATCGAACACCGGGGAGCTGTTTTTT; J: TRBJ2-2; D: -; size: many; V: TRBV7-6
CDR3: CASSQGLGREQYF; DNA: TGTGCCAGCAGCCAAGGTCTAGGTCGTGAGCAGTACTTC; J: TRBJ2-7; D: -; size: many; V: TRBV14
CDR3: CASTGDRTYNEQFF; DNA: TGTGCCAGCACTGGGGACAGGACTTACAATGAGCAGTTCTTC; J: TRBJ2-1; D: TRBD1; size: many; V: TRBV28
CDR3: CSVGTRSQETQYF; DNA: TGCAGCGTTGGGACTAGATCCCAAGAGACCCAGTACTTC; J: TRBJ2-5; D: TRBD2; size: many; V: TRBV29-1
CDR3: CASSLPGLSQPQHF; DNA: TGTGCCAGCAGTTTGCCCGGGTTGAGTCAGCCCCAGCATTTT; J: TRBJ1-5; D: -; size: many; V: TRBV12-3/TRBV12-4
CDR3: CASSIAFGASYGYTF; DNA: TGTGCCAGTAGTATAGCTTTCGGGGCCTCCTATGGCTACACCTTC; J: TRBJ1-2; D: -; size: many; V: TRBV19
CDR3: CASSDAGGPYEQYF; DNA: TGTGCCAGCAGTGATGCGGGAGGGCCGTACGAGCAGTACTTC; J: TRBJ2-7; D: TRBD2; size: few; V: TRBV6-2/TRBV6-3
CDR3: CAWSVGGASTEAFF; DNA: TGTGCCTGGAGTGTAGGGGGGGCGAGCACTGAAGCTTTCTTT; J: TRBJ1-1; D: -; size: few; V: TRBV30
CDR3: CASSPRDRARYEQYF; DNA: TGTGCCAGCAGCCCCAGGGACAGGGCTCGGTACGAGCAGTACTTC; J: TRBJ2-7; D: TRBD1; size: few; V: TRBV12-3/TRBV12-4
CDR3: CAGGLAGTDTQYF; DNA: TGTGCCGGAGGACTAGCGGGCACAGATACGCAGTATTTT; J: TRBJ2-3; D: TRBD2; size: many; V: TRBV5-6
CDR3: CASSFGTVNTEAFF; DNA: TGTGCCAGCAGCTTCGGGACAGTGAACACTGAAGCTTTCTTT; J: TRBJ1-1; D: TRBD1; size: many; V: TRBV6-2/TRBV6-3
CDR3: CATSRAGQGYGYTF; DNA: TGTGCCACCAGCAGAGCGGGACAAGGCTATGGCTACACCTTC; J: TRBJ1-2; D: -; size: many; V: TRBV15
CDR3: CASSSYPSTDTQYF; DNA: TGTGCCAGCAGTTCTTACCCTAGCACAGATACGCAGTATTTT; J: TRBJ2-3; D: -; size: -; V: TRBV5-4
CDR3: CASSELWVWEAYQPQHF; DNA: TGTGCCAGCAGTGAGCTCTGGGTTTGGGAGGCCTATCAGCCCCAGCATTTT; J: TRBJ1-5; D: -; size: many; V: TRBV28
CDR3: CASSAADTQYF; DNA: TGTGCCAGCAGCGCCGCGGATACGCAGTATTTT; J: TRBJ2-3; D: -; size: many; V: TRBV9
CDR3: CAWSVLVNSPLHF; DNA: TGTGCCTGGAGTGTATTAGTAAATTCACCCCTCCACTTT; J: TRBJ1-6; D: -; size: many; V: TRBV30
CDR3: CASSRQGGSGNTIYF; DNA: TGCGCCAGCAGCCGACAGGGTGGGTCTGGAAACACCATATATTTT; J: TRBJ1-3; D: TRBD1; size: many; V: TRBV4-1
CDR3: CASSDYLLGYTF; DNA: TGTGCCAGCAGTGACTATCTGCTCGGCTACACCTTC; J: TRBJ1-2; D: -; size: -; V: TRBV6-2/TRBV6-3
CDR3: CASRQAPFQETQYF; DNA: TGTGCCAGCAGGCAGGCGCCCTTCCAAGAGACCCAGTACTTC; J: TRBJ2-5; D: -; size: many; V: TRBV11-2
CDR3: CASSIGNTGELFF; DNA: TGTGCCAGTAGTATCGGGAACACCGGGGAGCTGTTTTTT; J: TRBJ2-2; D: -; size: many; V: TRBV19
CDR3: CASSTFGREEQYF; DNA: TGTGCCAGCAGCACCTTTGGGAGGGAAGAGCAGTACTTC; J: TRBJ2-7; D: TRBD2; size: many; V: TRBV7-9
CDR3: CASSSSGLTDTQYF; DNA: TGTGCCAGCAGCTCTTCGGGCCTCACAGATACGCAGTATTTT; J: TRBJ2-3; D: -; size: many; V: TRBV7-3
CDR3: CASSFTGANSPLHF; DNA: TGTGCCAGCAGTTTCACAGGGGCAAATTCACCCCTCCACTTT; J: TRBJ1-6; D: TRBD1; size: many; V: TRBV27
CDR3: CASSSNRVIGGTQYF; DNA: TGTGCCAGCAGCTCCAACAGGGTTATCGGTGGGACCCAGTACTTC; J: TRBJ2-5; D: -; size: many; V: TRBV7-2
CDR3: CSAREEEVFYGYTF; DNA: TGCAGTGCTAGAGAAGAGGAGGTGTTCTATGGCTACACCTTC; J: TRBJ1-2; D: -; size: many; V: TRBV20-1
CDR3: CSVEDAGQGAYEQYF; DNA: TGCAGCGTTGAAGACGCAGGACAGGGGGCCTACGAGCAGTACTTC; J: TRBJ2-7; D: TRBD1; size: many; V: TRBV29-1
CDR3: CASSWGQLNQPQHF; DNA: TGTGCCAGCAGCTGGGGACAGCTCAATCAGCCCCAGCATTTT; J: TRBJ1-5; D: TRBD1; size: many; V: TRBV6-6
CDR3: CATSTRTGRNGYTF; DNA: TGTGCCACCAGCACCCGGACAGGGAGGAATGGCTACACCTTC; J: TRBJ1-2; D: TRBD1; size: many; V: TRBV15
CDR3: CSARGETGYSPLHF; DNA: TGCAGTGCTAGGGGGGAGACAGGGTATTCACCCCTCCACTTT; J: TRBJ1-6; D: TRBD1; size: many; V: TRBV20-1
CDR3: CASMWGQTNTGELFF; DNA: TGTGCCAGCATGTGGGGACAGACGAACACCGGGGAGCTGTTTTTT; J: TRBJ2-2; D: TRBD1; size: many; V: TRBV12-3/TRBV12-4
CDR3: CSVVLGTGELFF; DNA: TGCAGCGTTGTTTTAGGAACCGGGGAGCTGTTTTTT; J: TRBJ2-2; D: -; size: many; V: TRBV29-1
CDR3: CAIVAGNTDTQYF; DNA: TGTGCCATCGTAGCGGGTAATACAGATACGCAGTATTTT; J: TRBJ2-3; D: TRBD2; size: many; V: TRBV7-2
CDR3: CASSDRFSGANVLTF; DNA: TGTGCCAGCAGTGACCGGTTCTCTGGGGCCAACGTCCTGACTTTC; J: TRBJ2-6; D: -; size: many; V: TRBV25-1
CDR3: CASSLGQTSGTNTGELFF; DNA: TGTGCCAGCAGTTTAGGGCAGACTAGCGGGACGAACACCGGGGAGCTGTTTTTT; J: TRBJ2-2; D: TRBD2; size: -; V: TRBV7-6